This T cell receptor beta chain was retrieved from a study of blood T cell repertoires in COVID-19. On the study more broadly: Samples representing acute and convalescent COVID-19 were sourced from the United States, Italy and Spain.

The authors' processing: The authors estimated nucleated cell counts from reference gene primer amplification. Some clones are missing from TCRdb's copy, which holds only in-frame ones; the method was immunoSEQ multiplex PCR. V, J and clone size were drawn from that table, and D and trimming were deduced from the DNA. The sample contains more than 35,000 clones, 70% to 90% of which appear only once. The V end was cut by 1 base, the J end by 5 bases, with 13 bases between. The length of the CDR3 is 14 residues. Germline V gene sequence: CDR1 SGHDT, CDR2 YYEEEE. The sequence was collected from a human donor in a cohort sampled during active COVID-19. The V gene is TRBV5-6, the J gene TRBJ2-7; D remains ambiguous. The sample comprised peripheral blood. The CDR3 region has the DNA TGTGCCAGCAGCTTGAGCTTGGGCACCCACGAGCAGTACTTC. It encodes CASSLSLGTHEQYF.